The 5 T cell receptor beta chains below come from one sample, sequenced in a study of T cell clonality in common variable immunodeficiency. The repertoire was sequenced with immunoSEQ multiplex PCR; TCRdb's copy has only in-frame clones and lacks some. The sample yields more than 55,000 clones, without any singletons. Sequencing was done on a sample of peripheral blood mononuclear cells. These receptor sequences come from a person aged 18 to 75 in good health.

This clone has ten or more counts. The read is 3 residues too short to cover the CDR3 end, so that end is filled in from the germline J gene. The chain links TRBV30 to TRBJ2-1; TRBD2 matches at 7 bases. V shed 0 bases and J 7 bases; nucleotides not matched to a gene: 21. This CDR3 comprises 19 residues. Germline V gene sequence: CDR1 GTSNPN, CDR2 SVGIG (reference sequence). The part of the CDR3 DNA that was read is TGTGCCTGGAGTGTTTTTTTAGTTGGCGGGAGCTATGAACCGAATGAG. Translating gives CAWSVFLVGGSYEPNE. The whole CDR3 is CAWSVFLVGGSYEPNEQFF.

The sample holds many counts of this clone. The read finishes 3 residues shy of the CDR3 end, and the germline J gene is used to complete it. The V gene is TRBV4-1, the J gene TRBJ1-1; 10 nucleotides line up with TRBD1. Trimming at V came to 4 bases and at J to 5 bases, leaving 4 bases not matched to a gene. The CDR3 extends over 14 amino acids. The germline V gene encodes CDR1 MGHRA and CDR2 YSYEKL. The CDR3 loop is CASSRGTGETEAFF. The sequenced CDR3 bases are TGCGCCAGCAGCCGCGGGACAGGGGAAACTGAA.

This clone occurred many times. The sequenced part of the CDR3 DNA is TGCAGTGCTAGCCAAGGGACAGGGATTAATTCACCC. Protein sequence: CSASQGTGINSP. The entire CDR3 protein reads CSASQGTGINSPLHF. The rearrangement joins TRBV20-1 to TRBJ1-6, with 9 bases fitting TRBD1. The CDR3 is cut off 3 residues early in the read; its end comes from the germline J gene. The germline V gene has CDR1 DFQATT and CDR2 SNEGSKA (reference sequence). J lost 6 bases, V lost 3 bases, and 6 bases had no gene match. The CDR3 covers 15 residues.

There are many counts of this clone. The read comes to an end 3 residues before the CDR3 does, leaving the germline J gene to fill in the end. The chain uses TRBV20-1 and TRBJ2-2; TRBD2 matches at 9 bases. Trimming took 1 base from V and 4 from J; bases not matched to a gene: 7. The germline CDR1 and CDR2 sequences are DFQATT and SNEGSKA (reference sequence). This CDR3 is 16 amino acids long. The covered CDR3 bases are TGCAGTGCTAGAGGGGCGACTAGCGGTATCACCGGGGAG. Its translation: CSARGATSGITGE. The full CDR3 protein is CSARGATSGITGELFF.

This clone has ten or more counts. From the germline J gene comes the end of the CDR3, since the read stops 3 residues before it. The rearrangement links TRBV20-1 to TRBJ2-7; 8 positions match TRBD2. The V and J ends lost 3 bases and 4 bases, in that order; junction bases with no gene match: 2. CDR3 length: 12 residues. Looked up from germline, CDR1 is DFQATT and CDR2 is SNEGSKA (reference sequence). This chain's CDR3 is CSASGGDYEQYF. The covered CDR3 bases are TGCAGTGCTAGCGGGGGGGATTACGAG.